This T cell receptor (beta chain) was captured in a study of shared clonotypes between healthy human individuals. Profiling relied on immunoSEQ multiplex PCR, and the TCRdb table lists in-frame clones only, not all of them. The repertoire holds approximately 1,500,000 clones, with roughly 96% as singletons. This clone was seen only once. Sequenced input: naive CD4+ T cells sorted from blood. Subset described: CD45RA+ positively selected. This receptor was taken from a man aged 25-45 years in good health.

The CDR3 DNA is TGTGCCAGCAGCTTAGGCCGTGTCGGTTACGAGCAGTACTTC. Protein sequence: CASSLGRVGYEQYF. The chain is built from TRBV7-8 and TRBJ2-7; D uncertain. Germline CDR1 and CDR2: SGHVS and FQNEAQ. This CDR3 has 14 residues. Trimming took off 1 base at V and 4 bases at J, with 11 bases between the two ends.